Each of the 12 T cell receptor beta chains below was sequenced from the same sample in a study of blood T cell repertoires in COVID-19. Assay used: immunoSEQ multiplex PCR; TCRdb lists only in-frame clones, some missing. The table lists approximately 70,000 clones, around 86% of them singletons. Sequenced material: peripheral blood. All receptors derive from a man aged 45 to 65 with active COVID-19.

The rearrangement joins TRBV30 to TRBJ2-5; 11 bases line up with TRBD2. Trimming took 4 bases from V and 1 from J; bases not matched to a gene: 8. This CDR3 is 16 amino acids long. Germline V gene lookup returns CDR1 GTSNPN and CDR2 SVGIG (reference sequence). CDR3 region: CAWTPGLAEPQETQYF. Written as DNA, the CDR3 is TGTGCCTGGACCCCGGGACTAGCGGAGCCCCAAGAGACCCAGTACTTC.

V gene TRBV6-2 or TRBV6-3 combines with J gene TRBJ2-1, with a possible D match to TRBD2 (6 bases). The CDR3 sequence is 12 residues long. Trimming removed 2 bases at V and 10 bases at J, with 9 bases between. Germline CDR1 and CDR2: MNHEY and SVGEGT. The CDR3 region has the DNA TGTGCCAGCAGTTACCCGCGGGACGAGCAGTTCTTC. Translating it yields CASSYPRDEQFF.

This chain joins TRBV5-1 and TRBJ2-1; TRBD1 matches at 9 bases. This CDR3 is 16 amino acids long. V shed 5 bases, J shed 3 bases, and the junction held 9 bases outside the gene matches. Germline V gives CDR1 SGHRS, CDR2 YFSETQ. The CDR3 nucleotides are TGCGCCAGCAGGACGGAGGGACAGGGAGTCTACAATGAGCAGTTCTTC. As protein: CASRTEGQGVYNEQFF.

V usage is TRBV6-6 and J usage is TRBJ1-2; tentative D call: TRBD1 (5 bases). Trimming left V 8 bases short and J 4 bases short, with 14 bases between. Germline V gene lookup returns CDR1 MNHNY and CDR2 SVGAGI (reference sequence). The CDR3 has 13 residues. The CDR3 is CASRDGGIYGYTF. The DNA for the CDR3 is TGTGCCAGCCGGGACGGCGGGATCTATGGCTACACCTTC.

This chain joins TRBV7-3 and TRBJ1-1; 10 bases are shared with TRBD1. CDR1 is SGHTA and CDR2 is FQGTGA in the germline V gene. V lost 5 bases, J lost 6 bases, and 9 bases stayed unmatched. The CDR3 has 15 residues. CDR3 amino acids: CASSPGQGRPAEAFF. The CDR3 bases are TGTGCCAGCAGCCCGGGACAGGGGCGACCAGCTGAAGCTTTCTTT.

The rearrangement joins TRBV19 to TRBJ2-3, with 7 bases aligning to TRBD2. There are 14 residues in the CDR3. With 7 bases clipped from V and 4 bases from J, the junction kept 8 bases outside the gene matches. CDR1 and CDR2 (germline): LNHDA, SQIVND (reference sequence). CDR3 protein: CASIAGSDPDTQYF. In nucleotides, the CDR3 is TGTGCCAGTATAGCGGGTAGCGACCCAGATACGCAGTATTTT.

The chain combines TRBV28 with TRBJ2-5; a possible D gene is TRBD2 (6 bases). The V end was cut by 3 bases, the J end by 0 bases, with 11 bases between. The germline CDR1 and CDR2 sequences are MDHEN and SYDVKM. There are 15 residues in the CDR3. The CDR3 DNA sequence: TGTGCCAGCAGTTTGGGACGGGAGTACCAAGAGACCCAGTACTTC. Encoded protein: CASSLGREYQETQYF.

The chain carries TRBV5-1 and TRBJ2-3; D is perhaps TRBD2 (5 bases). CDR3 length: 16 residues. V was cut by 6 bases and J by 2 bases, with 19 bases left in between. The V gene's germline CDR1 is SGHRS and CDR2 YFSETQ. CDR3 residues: CASTPWAGVNTDTQYF. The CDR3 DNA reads TGCGCCAGCACCCCATGGGCGGGTGTGAACACAGATACGCAGTATTTT.

CDR3 DNA sequence: TGTGCCAGCGAAGAAACAGGGGGAGGGAACACTGAAGCTTTCTTT. This sequence encodes CASEETGGGNTEAFF. This sequence joins TRBV7-3 and TRBJ1-1; 8 positions agree with TRBD1. CDR1 SGHTA and CDR2 FQGTGA come from the germline V gene. The CDR3 covers 15 residues. The V gene end was trimmed by 8 bases and the J gene end by 1 base; junction bases not matched to a gene: 9.

This CDR3 is CASTGQGGYEQYF. CDR3 nucleotides: TGTGCCAGCACCGGACAGGGAGGGTACGAGCAGTACTTC. This rearrangement joins TRBV6-6 to TRBJ2-7; TRBD1 might be the D (8 bases). V shed 7 bases and J shed 4 bases, with 14 bases lying between them. The CDR3 runs to 13 residues. Germline V gene data show CDR1 as MNHNY and CDR2 as SVGAGI (reference sequence).

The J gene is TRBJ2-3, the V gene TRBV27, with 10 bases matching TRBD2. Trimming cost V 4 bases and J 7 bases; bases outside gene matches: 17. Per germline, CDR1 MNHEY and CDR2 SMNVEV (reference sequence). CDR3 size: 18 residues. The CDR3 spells CASSSTSLGASGSYTQYF. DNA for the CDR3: TGTGCCAGCAGTTCAACCTCCCTGGGGGCTAGCGGGAGTTATACGCAGTATTTT.

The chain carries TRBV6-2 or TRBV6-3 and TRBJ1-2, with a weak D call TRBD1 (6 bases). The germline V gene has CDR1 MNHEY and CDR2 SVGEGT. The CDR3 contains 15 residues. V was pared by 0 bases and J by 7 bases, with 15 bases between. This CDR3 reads CASSYSRGAFTGYTF. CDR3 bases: TGTGCCAGCAGTTACTCCCGGGGGGCATTCACTGGCTACACCTTC.